Listed below are T cell receptor beta chains from one sample, sequenced in a study of T-cell reconstitution after alpha-beta-depleted transplantation in children. One entry per CDR3 protein, called by TCRdb with MiXCR from the PCR reads. The sample lists over 200,000 distinct CDR3 sequences; about 11% were seen once. Sequenced here: PBMCs, sampled before TCRalphabeta/CD19-depleted stem cell transplant. These receptors were obtained from a child less than two years old with acute myeloid leukemia, due to receive a stem cell transplant. Both conserved end residues are trimmed from each CDR3. The order of the fields is J gene, clone size, CDR3 length, V gene, CDR3 protein. Only part of the rows carry a size: once, few, many, or a class if the clone is expanded.

j_gene: TRBJ1-1
abundance: many
len: 11
v_gene: TRBV4-2
CDR3aa: ASSRGGRTEAF

j_gene: TRBJ2-3
abundance: many
len: 15
v_gene: TRBV24-1
CDR3aa: ATSDSTSGRAWDTQY

j_gene: TRBJ1-1
abundance: .
len: 14
v_gene: TRBV7-2
CDR3aa: ASSFFRAGGGTEAF

j_gene: TRBJ2-7
abundance: many
len: 11
v_gene: TRBV5-1
CDR3aa: ASTKEGGDEQY

j_gene: TRBJ2-7
abundance: few
len: 13
v_gene: TRBV28
CDR3aa: ASSLRPYAGYEQY

j_gene: TRBJ2-2
abundance: many
len: 14
v_gene: TRBV12-3/TRBV12-4
CDR3aa: ASSLAGGRDTGELF

j_gene: TRBJ2-5
abundance: many
len: 12
v_gene: TRBV5-5
CDR3aa: ASSGRTAQETQY

j_gene: TRBJ1-5
abundance: many
len: 12
v_gene: TRBV20-1
CDR3aa: SASPADSNQPQH

j_gene: TRBJ2-3
abundance: many
len: 13
v_gene: TRBV29-1
CDR3aa: SVKKTTGDLDTQY

j_gene: TRBJ2-3
abundance: few
len: 11
v_gene: TRBV27
CDR3aa: ASAQGGLDTQY

j_gene: TRBJ1-2
abundance: few
len: 13
v_gene: TRBV6-5
CDR3aa: ASSYLPSGAYGYT

j_gene: TRBJ1-1
abundance: many
len: 11
v_gene: TRBV29-1
CDR3aa: SVVRPQNTEAF

j_gene: TRBJ2-1
abundance: many
len: 14
v_gene: TRBV9
CDR3aa: ASSVGQGITYNEQF

j_gene: TRBJ2-6
abundance: many
len: 15
v_gene: TRBV28
CDR3aa: ASSFSGLPSGANVLT

j_gene: TRBJ2-1
abundance: many
len: 9
v_gene: TRBV7-9
CDR3aa: ASSLAYEQF

j_gene: TRBJ1-2
abundance: few
len: 11
v_gene: TRBV12-3/TRBV12-4
CDR3aa: ASSSTDRSSYT

j_gene: TRBJ2-3
abundance: many
len: 11
v_gene: TRBV20-1
CDR3aa: SASREKGDTQY

j_gene: TRBJ2-3
abundance: many
len: 11
v_gene: TRBV20-1
CDR3aa: SALLAGGHTQY

j_gene: TRBJ1-2
abundance: many
len: 13
v_gene: TRBV28
CDR3aa: ASSLYDRDNYGYT

j_gene: TRBJ1-2
abundance: .
len: 13
v_gene: TRBV16
CDR3aa: ASSQQIQGDYGYT